Shown below are 7 T cell receptor beta chains from a single sample sequenced in a study of T cells in Graves' hyperthyroidism and ophthalmopathy. TCR beta CDR3 regions were amplified from RNA. The HTBI primer set served for first-round RT-PCR of the TCR CDR3. MiXCR, applied by TCRdb to the multiplex PCR reads, yields one record per CDR3 protein. Here the sample spans around 360,000 distinct CDR3 sequences, roughly 15% being singletons. Material for sequencing was blood. The receptors shown here come from a woman aged 60-75 years with Graves' ophthalmopathy.

The chain is built from TRBV19 and TRBJ1-2, with a weak D call TRBD1 (5 bases). The CDR3 spans 14 residues. CDR1 is LNHDA, CDR2 SQIVND, per germline (reference sequence). V lost 4 bases and J lost 8, with 17 bases in between. The CDR3, as DNA: TGTGCCAGTAGTACGAGAGACGGGGCCGGGGGCTACACCTTC. Translated, it gives CASSTRDGAGGYTF.

This clonotype was seen many times. The CDR3 sequence: CSARDQGRDKNIQYF. Here the CDR3 DNA reads TGCAGTGCTAGAGATCAGGGGAGGGACAAAAACATTCAGTACTTC. The chain carries TRBV20-1 and TRBJ2-4; TRBD2 is a possible D gene (7 bases). V was cut by 0 bases and J by 3 bases, with 12 bases left in between. CDR3 size: 15 residues. Germline V gene lookup returns CDR1 DFQATT and CDR2 SNEGSKA (reference sequence).

Remarks on this clonotype: With a much larger clone just one base away, this may be a read error. This chain uses TRBV9 with TRBJ1-5; no firm D call. Germline V CDR1 and CDR2: SGDLS, YYNGEE. The CDR3 runs 12 residues. CDR3 loop: CASSAGNRPQHF. The CDR3 DNA reads TGTGCCAGCAGCGCCGGTAATCGGCCCCAGCATTTT.

This clonotype was recorded many times. The J gene is TRBJ2-7, the V gene TRBV20-1, with 8 positions matching TRBD1. The CDR3 runs to 13 residues. Germline lookup yields CDR1 DFQATT and CDR2 SNEGSKA (reference sequence). V shed 3 bases and J 3 bases; nucleotides not matched to a gene: 4. For the CDR3, the DNA is TGCAGTGCTAGTGACGACAGGGGCTACGAGCAGTACTTC. It translates to CSASDDRGYEQYF.

This clonotype was detected ten times or more. The V gene is TRBV5-1, the J gene TRBJ1-2; TRBD1 is a possible D gene (6 bases). Trimming left V 4 bases short and J 4 bases short, with 14 bases between. The CDR3 consists of 14 residues. The V gene's germline CDR1 is SGHRS and CDR2 YFSETQ. Here the CDR3 reads CASSPMTGFYGYTF. The CDR3 DNA reads as TGCGCCAGCAGCCCTATGACAGGATTCTATGGCTACACCTTC.

This clonotype was detected ten times or more. V gene TRBV27 combines with J gene TRBJ1-1; TRBD1 matches at 9 bases. Unmatched junction bases numbered 13, after V lost 5 bases and J lost 3 bases. The germline V gene has CDR1 MNHEY and CDR2 SMNVEV (reference sequence). CDR3 length: 17 residues. The CDR3 DNA reads TGTGCCAGCAGTCCACTACCGGGACAGGGTAGGCACACTGAAGCTTTCTTT. It codes for CASSPLPGQGRHTEAFF.

In this sample, this clonotype turned up a few times. The CDR3 DNA sequence: TGTGCCAGCAGCCGTGACGCCGTAGGGGGAAGAGGAGGAAACACCATATATTTT. Residues: CASSRDAVGGRGGNTIYF. V is TRBV13 and J is TRBJ1-3, with D possibly matching TRBD1 (6 bases). The CDR3 sequence is 18 residues long. The germline gives CDR1 PRHDT, CDR2 FYEKMQ (reference sequence). Trimming cost V 5 bases and J 4 bases, with 24 bases left between them.